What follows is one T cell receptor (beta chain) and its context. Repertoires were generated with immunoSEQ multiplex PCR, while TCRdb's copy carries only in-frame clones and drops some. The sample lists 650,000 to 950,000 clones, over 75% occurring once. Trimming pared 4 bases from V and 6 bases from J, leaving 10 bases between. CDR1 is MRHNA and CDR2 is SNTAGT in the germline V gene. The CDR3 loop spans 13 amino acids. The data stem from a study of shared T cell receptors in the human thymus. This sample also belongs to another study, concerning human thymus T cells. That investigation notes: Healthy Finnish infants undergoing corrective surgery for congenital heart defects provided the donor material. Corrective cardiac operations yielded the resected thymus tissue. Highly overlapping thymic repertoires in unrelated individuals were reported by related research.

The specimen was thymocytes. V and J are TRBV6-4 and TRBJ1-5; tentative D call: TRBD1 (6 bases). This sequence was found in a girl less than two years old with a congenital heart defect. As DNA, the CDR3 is TGTGCCAGCAGTGTGGGGGCTGGTCAGCCCCAGCATTTT. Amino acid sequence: CASSVGAGQPQHF.